A single sample gave rise to the 14 T cell receptor beta chains below, sequenced in a study of blood T cell repertoires in COVID-19. The protocol was immunoSEQ multiplex PCR, while the TCRdb copy is restricted to in-frame clones and leaves out a portion. The table lists 130,000 or so clones, approximately 83% of them singletons. The specimen sequenced was PBMCs or T cells enriched from blood (not recorded which). These receptors were taken from a man in his fifties who had recovered from COVID-19.

This clone has a single count. The gene calls are TRBV10-3 and TRBJ2-2; TRBD2 agrees at 13 bases. Germline CDR1 ENHRY, CDR2 SYGVKD. This CDR3 comprises 13 residues. With V trimmed by 10 bases and J by 7 bases, 3 bases remained unmatched. CDR3 sequence: CATGLAGDGELFF. The CDR3 nucleotides are TGTGCCACCGGACTAGCGGGGGACGGGGAGCTGTTTTTT.

V and J are TRBV11-2 and TRBJ2-5; 9 nucleotides align to TRBD2. Losses at the gene ends were 5 bases for V and 5 bases for J; bases not matched to a gene: 3. The CDR3 runs to 13 residues. Germline V gives CDR1 SGHAT, CDR2 FQNNGV. The chain's CDR3 is CASSPLAGETQYF. The CDR3 DNA reads as TGTGCCAGCAGCCCCCTAGCGGGGGAGACCCAGTACTTC.

The rearrangement joins TRBV7-9 to TRBJ1-2, with a tentative D call TRBD1 (6 bases). The V gene lost 5 bases and the J gene lost 4 bases, with 11 bases spanning the gap. This CDR3 is 13 amino acids long. Germline V lookup: CDR1 SEHNR, CDR2 FQNEAQ (reference sequence). CDR3 sequence: CASSPGGGYGYTF. Here the CDR3 DNA reads TGTGCCAGCAGCCCGGGAGGGGGCTATGGCTACACCTTC.

The rearrangement uses TRBV5-6 and TRBJ1-5; D is perhaps TRBD1 (5 bases). V was shortened by 2 bases and J by 6 bases, with 9 bases between the two germline ends. Germline V gives CDR1 SGHDT, CDR2 YYEEEE. This CDR3 comprises 13 residues. In DNA, the CDR3 is TGTGCCAGCAGCTTCCTCGGGGGTCAGCCCCAGCATTTT. The encoded protein is CASSFLGGQPQHF.

The chain has TRBV4-2 and TRBJ1-3; D is unclear. The CDR3 length is 16 residues. Germline V gene data show CDR1 as LGHNA and CDR2 as YNFKEQ. The V and J ends lost 0 bases and 2 bases respectively, with 11 bases between them. The CDR3 DNA reads TGTGCCAGCAGCCAAGATATGAGAACTCCTGGAAACACCATATATTTT. It codes for CASSQDMRTPGNTIYF.

J is TRBJ1-2 and V is TRBV7-2, with 10 bases identical to TRBD1. The germline V gene encodes CDR1 SGHTA and CDR2 FQGNSA. Trimming took 5 bases from V and 0 from J; bases not matched to a gene: 6. The CDR3 has 16 amino acids. CDR3 residues: CASSLGQGIANYGYTF. In nucleotides, the CDR3 is TGTGCCAGCAGCCTGGGACAGGGGATAGCTAACTATGGCTACACCTTC.

CDR3 residues: CASRPTSVHEQYF. CDR3 DNA sequence: TGTGCCAGCAGGCCGACTAGCGTCCACGAGCAGTACTTC. The J gene is TRBJ2-7, the V gene TRBV12-3 or TRBV12-4, with 8 bases lining up with TRBD2. V lost 6 bases to trimming and J lost 5 bases; unmatched junction nucleotides: 6. This CDR3 has 13 amino acids.

The V gene is TRBV6-6, the J gene TRBJ2-7, with D perhaps TRBD2 (6 bases). The germline V gene encodes CDR1 MNHNY and CDR2 SVGAGI (reference sequence). V lost 6 bases, J lost 2 bases, and 17 bases lay in between. The CDR3 sequence is 15 residues long. The CDR3 DNA reads TGTGCCAGCAGCCCCTTTGGGACTGCCGCCTACGAGCAGTACTTC. Amino acids: CASSPFGTAAYEQYF.

The V call is TRBV11-2, the J call TRBJ1-1, with D possibly matching TRBD1 (6 bases). The germline V gene has CDR1 SGHAT and CDR2 FQNNGV. V gave up 0 bases and J gave up 2 bases, with 10 bases separating them. CDR3 length: 15 amino acids. CDR3 DNA sequence: TGTGCCAGCAGCTTAGATGGGGGCCTTAACACTGAAGCTTTCTTT. Encoded protein: CASSLDGGLNTEAFF.

This rearrangement joins TRBV6-1 to TRBJ1-3; 8 nucleotides align to TRBD1. The CDR3 extends over 15 amino acids. Germline V gene data show CDR1 as MNHNS and CDR2 as SASEGT. With V trimmed by 2 bases and J by 2 bases, 2 bases remained unmatched. CDR3 residues: CASSELRGPGNTIYF. The CDR3 DNA is TGTGCCAGCAGTGAACTCAGGGGGCCTGGAAACACCATATATTTT.

This clone was seen more than once but under ten times. The chain links TRBV18 to TRBJ2-7, with D uncertain. Trimming cost V 1 base and J 0 bases, with 10 bases left between them. Germline CDR1 is KGHSH and CDR2 is LQKENI. The CDR3 is 15 amino acids. Here the CDR3 DNA reads TGTGCCAGCTCACCACTACAGTCAAGCTCCTACGAGCAGTACTTC. Its protein is CASSPLQSSSYEQYF.

This chain connects TRBV27 to TRBJ1-6; the D gene is possibly TRBD1 (6 bases). Germline V gene lookup returns CDR1 MNHEY and CDR2 SMNVEV (reference sequence). The ends were cut back, 7 bases at V and 4 bases at J, with 11 bases in the middle. CDR3 length: 14 amino acids. In DNA form, the CDR3 reads TGTGCCAGCACGGACGGACAGTATAATTCACCCCTCCACTTT. Protein: CASTDGQYNSPLHF.

The chain has TRBV11-2 and TRBJ1-1, with no clear D. The ends were cut back, 7 bases at V and 4 bases at J, with 16 bases in the middle. Germline V gene sequence: CDR1 SGHAT, CDR2 FQNNGV. CDR3 length: 14 residues. The CDR3 DNA follows: TGTGCCAGCACCGACCGAGGGTGGGGCACTGAAGCTTTCTTT. It yields the protein CASTDRGWGTEAFF.

The CDR3 DNA reads as TGTGCCAGCTCACCACCCGGCGGGCTCTCCTACGAGCAGTACTTC. This encodes CASSPPGGLSYEQYF. The gene calls are TRBV18 and TRBJ2-7; D possibly corresponds to TRBD2 (5 bases). Germline V gene lookup returns CDR1 KGHSH and CDR2 LQKENI. Deletions cut 0 bases from V and 0 bases from J, with 9 bases between. The CDR3 spans 15 residues.